This is a list of T cell receptor beta chains from one sample in a study of glioma-infiltrating T cells after dendritic cell vaccination. Generated by immunoSEQ multiplex PCR, the TCRdb table keeps only in-frame clones and is missing some. Of tens of thousands of clones listed, roughly 90% were seen once; the top ten hold around 5%. The starting material was blood, obtained after dendritic cell vaccination. Receptors were obtained from a human donor with glioblastoma. Both conserved end residues are trimmed from each CDR3.

v_gene: TRBV30
CDR3aa: AWSVSRTASYNEQF

v_gene: TRBV14
CDR3aa: ASSQVWANTIY

v_gene: TRBV2
CDR3aa: ASRNRQETQY

v_gene: TRBV14
CDR3aa: ASSQGTVYNEQF

v_gene: TRBV7-3
CDR3aa: ASSQKPGQETGELF

v_gene: TRBV6-5
CDR3aa: ASRRRDRGYGYT

v_gene: TRBV5-1
CDR3aa: ASCIQGSSYNEQF

v_gene: TRBV11-1
CDR3aa: ASSPGGPGHITDTQY

v_gene: TRBV2
CDR3aa: ARQGAGEQF

v_gene: TRBV28
CDR3aa: ASETQGANYNEQF

v_gene: TRBV5-1
CDR3aa: ASSFLQRSYEQY

v_gene: TRBV14
CDR3aa: ASSPVSYNEQF

v_gene: TRBV28
CDR3aa: ASSQDFGPRSYEQY

v_gene: TRBV11-2
CDR3aa: ASSLAGYTGELF

v_gene: TRBV18
CDR3aa: ASSPGGGSYEQY

v_gene: TRBV10-3
CDR3aa: AISGSDSPEAF

v_gene: TRBV6-1
CDR3aa: ASSEWAVYGYT

v_gene: TRBV29-1
CDR3aa: SAGMTGAPAF

v_gene: TRBV6-5
CDR3aa: ASSHKYEQY

v_gene: TRBV9
CDR3aa: ASSAPQGREQY

v_gene: TRBV2
CDR3aa: ASSLAGDNEQF

v_gene: TRBV18
CDR3aa: ASSPQVADTQY

v_gene: TRBV18
CDR3aa: ASSRPLGGTGSKEQY

v_gene: TRBV28
CDR3aa: ASSLGQQNTEAF

v_gene: TRBV30
CDR3aa: AWTRQGAFETQY

v_gene: TRBV28
CDR3aa: ASRTGQGVRQPQH

v_gene: TRBV30
CDR3aa: AWRLAGVEYRETQY

v_gene: TRBV9
CDR3aa: ASSARDRTYNEQF

v_gene: TRBV19
CDR3aa: ASSMTSGRNEQY

v_gene: TRBV5-1
CDR3aa: ASSKQGARNTEAF

v_gene: TRBV14
CDR3aa: ASSRGQSVHEQY

v_gene: TRBV6-5
CDR3aa: ASSRGPDEQY

v_gene: TRBV7-2
CDR3aa: ASSPSGGLNQPQH

v_gene: TRBV2
CDR3aa: ASKMDRGNQPQH

v_gene: TRBV29-1
CDR3aa: SAWGQINEKLF

v_gene: TRBV2
CDR3aa: ASSDGWVTRLSPPGELF

v_gene: TRBV7-2
CDR3aa: ASSLASRTSGNNEQF

v_gene: TRBV2
CDR3aa: ASRPSGSSYEQY

v_gene: TRBV7-9
CDR3aa: ASSLLRDRANEQY

v_gene: TRBV11-2
CDR3aa: ASSLGRGRTEAF

v_gene: TRBV2
CDR3aa: ASSEERVGTGTGELF

v_gene: TRBV28
CDR3aa: ASSFRAGRNTEAF

v_gene: TRBV30
CDR3aa: AGDRGQYEQY

v_gene: TRBV30
CDR3aa: AWSRGHGYT

v_gene: TRBV30
CDR3aa: AWSVLGDNYEQY

v_gene: TRBV5-1
CDR3aa: ASSLRGTGGLAGGPENEQY

v_gene: TRBV27
CDR3aa: ASSFGGAGRTEAF

v_gene: TRBV5-1
CDR3aa: ASSLFWISGRDSYNEQF

v_gene: TRBV7-3
CDR3aa: ASSLTTAANTGELF

v_gene: TRBV19
CDR3aa: ASSIRDSLDQPQH

v_gene: TRBV7-2
CDR3aa: ASSLAGGRNTEAF

v_gene: TRBV28
CDR3aa: ASSLGTGSQGYGYT

v_gene: TRBV28
CDR3aa: ASRTSGRAYEQY

v_gene: TRBV4-2
CDR3aa: ASSPTGLAGGAEQY

v_gene: TRBV7-7
CDR3aa: ASSAGTIAYNEQF

v_gene: TRBV18
CDR3aa: ASSPPVSNTEAF

v_gene: TRBV11-2
CDR3aa: ASSPGTSGSIYEQY

v_gene: TRBV6-6
CDR3aa: ASRQTSGKTGELF

v_gene: TRBV5-4
CDR3aa: ASSPRTSGSGEQY

v_gene: TRBV19
CDR3aa: ASSVTGGYGEKLF